These 30 T cell receptor beta chains came from one sample sequenced in a study of shared clonotypes between healthy human individuals. Here immunoSEQ multiplex PCR was the method, and the copy in TCRdb shows in-frame clones only, minus some. The sample contains 650,000 to 700,000 clones, roughly 88% of which appear only once. The specimen was memory CD8+ T cells from PBMCs. Subset of the sample: CD45RO+ cells pooled with CCR7-negative TemRA cells. Receptor source: a man between 18 and 35 years old in good health. Some clones in this sample may be carry-over from other donors' samples.

Details on this clone: The same CDR3 also results from other DNA sequences found in this sample. This sequence joins TRBV9 and TRBJ1-5, with D tentatively TRBD1 (5 bases). The germline CDR1 and CDR2 sequences are SGDLS and YYNGEE. CDR3 length equals 13 residues. V was cut by 4 bases and J by 4 bases, with 9 bases left in between. In DNA form, the CDR3 reads TGTGCCAGCAGCCCCGGGGGTAATCAGCCCCAGCATTTT. Translating it yields CASSPGGNQPQHF.

In the case of this clone: This same CDR3 is encoded by further DNA sequences in the sample. The chain has TRBV12-5 and TRBJ2-1; D is ambiguous. The CDR3 extends over 13 amino acids. Germline V gene lookup returns CDR1 LGHNT and CDR2 FRNRAP. Trimming cost V 1 base and J 1 base, with 2 bases left between them. The CDR3 DNA reads TGTGCTAGTGGTTTGGGATCCTACAATGAGCAGTTCTTC. This gives the protein CASGLGSYNEQFF.

The chain joins TRBV5-6 to TRBJ1-2, with TRBD1 matching over 8 bases. The ends lost 5 bases at V and 4 bases at J; junction bases unmatched: 10. Per germline, CDR1 SGHDT and CDR2 YYEEEE. The CDR3 loop spans 15 amino acids. The CDR3, as DNA: TGTGCCAGCAGTTCTGGACAGGGATCTTTCTATGGCTACACCTTC. This codes for CASSSGQGSFYGYTF.

This sequence joins TRBV10-2 and TRBJ1-1, with TRBD1 matching 8 bases. The germline V gene has CDR1 WSHSY and CDR2 SAAADI. V was clipped by 6 bases and J by 8 bases; unmatched bases: 11. The length of the CDR3 is 14 residues. The chain's CDR3 is CASRGDRTFREAFF. The CDR3 DNA follows: TGCGCCAGCAGGGGGGACAGGACGTTTAGGGAAGCTTTCTTT.

The J gene is TRBJ2-7, the V gene TRBV11-3, with D possibly matching TRBD2 (5 bases). Germline lookup yields CDR1 SGHNT and CDR2 YENEEA. The CDR3 runs to 14 residues. V dropped 3 bases and J dropped 2 bases, with 11 bases sitting between them. CDR3 sequence: CASSFSPGAYEQYF. The CDR3 DNA reads as TGTGCCAGCAGCTTTTCCCCCGGGGCCTACGAGCAGTACTTC.

V is TRBV19 and J is TRBJ1-1; D is unclear. V gave up 8 bases and J gave up 5 bases, with 9 bases separating them. CDR3 length: 11 amino acids. CDR1 and CDR2 (germline): LNHDA, SQIVND (reference sequence). The CDR3 DNA reads TGTGCCAGTTGTACGCGGACTGAAGCTTTCTTT. Translating it yields CASCTRTEAFF.

The CDR3 protein is CASSRVYNEQFF. As DNA, the CDR3 is TGTGCCAGTAGTAGGGTCTACAATGAGCAGTTCTTC. This chain links TRBV19 with TRBJ2-1; D is unresolved. Trimming took 4 bases from V and 3 from J, leaving 4 bases between them. The CDR3 has 12 amino acids. Germline V gene lookup returns CDR1 LNHDA and CDR2 SQIVND (reference sequence).

The J gene is TRBJ2-5, the V gene TRBV5-1; TRBD1 matches 10 bases. The DNA end is more similar to TRBJ2-7, so the J call may be wrong. The CDR3 has 15 residues. The germline gives CDR1 SGHRS, CDR2 YFSETQ. CDR3 coding DNA: TGCGCCAGCAGCCACCGACAGGGGGCAAATTACGAGCAGTACTTC. This codes for CASSHRQGANYEQYF.

The chain recombines TRBV7-8 with TRBJ2-4; TRBD2 aligns across 13 bases. CDR3 length: 16 residues. Germline CDR1 and CDR2: SGHVS and FQNEAQ. V lost 5 bases and J lost 2; bases outside the gene matches: 3. CDR3 DNA sequence: TGTGCCAGCAGCAGAGGGACTAGCGGGACCAAAAACATTCAGTACTTC. Its protein product is CASSRGTSGTKNIQYF.

As concerns this clone: The sample has other DNA sequences that encode this CDR3 too. This sequence joins TRBV27 and TRBJ1-5; D call uncertain. V was trimmed by 3 bases and J by 2 bases, leaving 8 bases between them. The CDR3 loop spans 14 amino acids. The germline V gene encodes CDR1 MNHEY and CDR2 SMNVEV (reference sequence). The CDR3 reads CASSLRQGNQPQHF. CDR3 DNA: TGTGCCAGCAGTTTGAGGCAGGGCAATCAGCCCCAGCATTTT.

The gene calls are TRBV28 and TRBJ2-2, with D perhaps TRBD2 (6 bases). Trimming removed 2 bases at V and 5 bases at J, with 18 bases between. This CDR3 is 17 amino acids long. CDR1 is MDHEN and CDR2 is SYDVKM in the germline V gene. The CDR3 sequence is CASSLEWFRENTGELFF. CDR3 DNA: TGTGCCAGCAGTTTAGAGTGGTTCCGGGAGAATACCGGGGAGCTGTTTTTT. Full variable domain (missing parts from reference TRBV28 and TRBJ2-2): DVKVTQSSRYLVKRTGEKVFLECVQDMDHENMFWYRQDPGLGLRLIYFSYDVKMKEKGDIPEGYSVSREKKERFSLILESASTNQTSMYLCASSLEWFRENTGELFFGEGSRLTVL.

Regarding this clone: The junction departs from germline at one end; a sequencing error may be responsible. The V gene is TRBV29-1, the J gene TRBJ1-1; D is perhaps TRBD1 (5 bases). This CDR3 spans 8 amino acids. CDR1 is SQVTM, CDR2 ANQGSEA, per germline. The CDR3 DNA reads as TGCAGCGACGGGGGTGGAATCTTT. Its protein product is CSDGGGIF.

This sequence joins TRBV10-3 and TRBJ2-3, with TRBD2 matching 12 bases. CDR1 is ENHRY and CDR2 is SYGVKD in the germline V gene. V dropped 6 bases and J dropped 5; count of bases not matched to a gene: 15. The CDR3 runs to 18 residues. The CDR3 bases are TGTGCCATCAGGCAGGGGTTTACTAGCGGGAGGAATGGAGATACGCAGTATTTT. Protein sequence: CAIRQGFTSGRNGDTQYF.

The CDR3 spells CAISVLAGELNEQFF. Written as DNA, the CDR3 is TGTGCCATCAGTGTACTAGCGGGAGAGTTGAATGAGCAGTTCTTC. The chain joins TRBV10-3 to TRBJ2-1, with TRBD2 identical over 11 bases. V shed 4 bases, J shed 7 bases, and the junction held 6 bases outside the gene matches. Looked up from germline, CDR1 is ENHRY and CDR2 is SYGVKD. This CDR3 is built from 15 residues.

The chain employs TRBV5-4 and TRBJ2-7; D possibly uses TRBD1 or TRBD2 (5 bases each). Germline CDR1 reads SGHNT; CDR2 reads YYREEE (reference sequence). Trimming cost V 2 bases and J 2 bases, with 11 bases left between them. The CDR3 spans 14 residues. This chain's CDR3 is CASSFARGTYEQYF. In DNA, the CDR3 is TGTGCCAGCAGCTTTGCGAGGGGTACCTACGAGCAGTACTTC.

The chain uses TRBV27 and TRBJ2-2; TRBD2 matches 12 bases. Trimming at V came to 7 bases and at J to 6 bases, leaving 12 bases not matched to a gene. The germline CDR1 and CDR2 sequences are MNHEY and SMNVEV (reference sequence). The CDR3 has 17 residues. DNA for the CDR3: TGTGCCAGCACCCAGATTAGGGGACTAGCGGGTCCCGGGGAGCTGTTTTTT. Its translation: CASTQIRGLAGPGELFF.

This clone was detected once. The V and J genes are TRBV7-9 and TRBJ2-3, with 7 nucleotides matching TRBD2. Trimming at V came to 3 bases and at J to 11 bases, leaving 14 bases not matched to a gene. Per germline, CDR1 SEHNR and CDR2 FQNEAQ (reference sequence). The CDR3 consists of 15 residues. The CDR3 bases are TGTGCCAGCAGCTTGGGCGGGAGACTACTCTGGGGGCAGTATTTT. Translation gives CASSLGGRLLWGQYF.

The chain uses TRBV27 and TRBJ2-3; 9 positions match TRBD1. Trimming cost V 5 bases and J 4 bases; bases outside gene matches: 7. The CDR3 has 15 amino acids. Germline lookup yields CDR1 MNHEY and CDR2 SMNVEV (reference sequence). The DNA of the CDR3 is TGTGCCAGCAGTATACGGGACAGGGTGGCAGATACGCAGTATTTT. This codes for CASSIRDRVADTQYF.

This clone is a singleton in its sample. V is TRBV9 and J is TRBJ2-5; D is unclear. The germline CDR1 and CDR2 sequences are SGDLS and YYNGEE. CDR3 length: 13 residues. Trimming shortened V by 4 bases and J by 4 bases, and 11 bases separated the two germline ends. The CDR3 sequence: CASSPPRLETQYF. CDR3 nucleotide sequence: TGTGCCAGCAGCCCCCCACGGTTAGAGACCCAGTACTTC.

The V and J genes are TRBV6-6 and TRBJ1-1; no clear D. The germline gives CDR1 MNHNY, CDR2 SVGAGI (reference sequence). V was clipped by 2 bases and J by 1 base, with 14 bases between them. This CDR3 is 16 amino acids long. As DNA, the CDR3 is TGTGCCAGCAGTTACCCCCCGGCAGGCGCGAACACTGAAGCTTTCTTT. Translation: CASSYPPAGANTEAFF.

This rearrangement joins TRBV2 to TRBJ1-2, with TRBD1 as a possible D gene (5 bases). The germline gives CDR1 SNHLY, CDR2 FYNNEI. The CDR3 length is 15 residues. Trimming left V 6 bases short and J 0 bases short, with 14 bases between. CDR3 sequence: CASREGPGSNYGYTF. For the CDR3, the DNA is TGTGCCAGCAGGGAGGGGCCGGGTTCTAACTATGGCTACACCTTC.

A single count supports this clone. The genes are TRBV29-1 and TRBJ2-7; 11 bases agree with TRBD2. Trimming at V came to 8 bases and at J to 2 bases, leaving 11 bases not matched to a gene. Germline assignment: CDR1 SQVTM and CDR2 ANQGSEA. This CDR3 has 15 residues. The CDR3 loop is CSIDPLAGGTYEQYF. The CDR3 DNA reads TGCAGCATCGATCCCCTAGCGGGAGGAACCTACGAGCAGTACTTC.

V is TRBV7-9 and J is TRBJ2-1; TRBD2 is a possible D gene (7 bases). Germline V lookup: CDR1 SEHNR, CDR2 FQNEAQ (reference sequence). This CDR3 has 17 residues. Trimming removed 0 bases at V and 6 bases at J, with 18 bases between. The CDR3 DNA is TGTGCCAGCAGCTTAGCACCCGGGGGGCAGAGGGGCAATGAGCAGTTCTTC. This encodes CASSLAPGGQRGNEQFF.

This clone turned up a few times. V is TRBV9 and J is TRBJ2-6, with 12 positions matching TRBD1. Losses at the gene ends were 5 bases for V and 2 bases for J; bases not matched to a gene: 8. This CDR3 contains 18 residues. CDR1 and CDR2 (germline): SGDLS, YYNGEE. The DNA of the CDR3 is TGTGCCAGCAGGTTTCCCGGGACAGGGGGCGCTGGGGCCAACGTCCTGACTTTC. This encodes CASRFPGTGGAGANVLTF.

The chain links TRBV19 to TRBJ2-3; D uncertain. Deletions cut 4 bases from V and 4 bases from J, with 12 bases between. The V gene's germline CDR1 is LNHDA and CDR2 SQIVND (reference sequence). The CDR3 runs 14 residues. The CDR3 region is CASSRTPLADTQYF. CDR3 DNA: TGTGCCAGTAGTAGGACCCCTTTGGCAGATACGCAGTATTTT.

The chain joins TRBV23-1 to TRBJ2-6; D remains unclear. TRBV23-1 is an ORF, and what it does is uncertain. V lost 5 bases to trimming and J lost 5 bases, with 13 bases between them. The CDR3 totals 15 residues. This CDR3 reads CASSTQQSRANVLTF. The DNA of the CDR3 is TGCGCCAGCAGTACGCAACAAAGTCGGGCCAACGTCCTGACTTTC.

A note on this clone: The sample contains more than one DNA sequence encoding this CDR3. The chain combines TRBV7-3 with TRBJ2-1; D perhaps matches TRBD1 (5 bases). CDR3 size: 13 residues. Germline assignment: CDR1 SGHTA and CDR2 FQGTGA. Trimming took off 2 bases at V and 6 bases at J, with 8 bases between the two ends. This chain's CDR3 is CASSLGRANEQFF. The CDR3 nucleotides read TGTGCCAGCAGCTTAGGCAGGGCCAATGAGCAGTTCTTC.

The sample holds many counts of this clone. The chain has TRBV5-5 and TRBJ2-1; TRBD2 aligns across 10 bases. There are 14 residues in the CDR3. CDR1 and CDR2 from the germline V gene are SGHKS and YYEKEE (reference sequence). The V segment lost 1 base and the J segment 7 bases; nucleotides outside the gene matches: 2. CDR3 coding DNA: TGTGCCAGCAGCTTGTGGGGACTAGCGAATGAGCAGTTCTTC. It translates to CASSLWGLANEQFF.

The CDR3 protein is CASSPRQGTNTEAFF. The CDR3 DNA follows: TGTGCCAGCAGCCCGCGACAGGGGACCAACACTGAAGCTTTCTTT. The J gene is TRBJ1-1, the V gene TRBV11-2, with TRBD1 matching over 8 bases. CDR3 length: 15 residues. The germline V gene has CDR1 SGHAT and CDR2 FQNNGV. The ends lost 5 bases at V and 2 bases at J; junction bases unmatched: 7. Full variable domain (missing parts from reference TRBV11-2 and TRBJ1-1): EAGVAQSPRYKIIEKRQSVAFWCNPISGHATLYWYQQILGQGPKLLIQFQNNGVVDDSQLPKDRFSAERLKGVDSTLKIQPAKLEDSAVYLCASSPRQGTNTEAFFGQGTRLTVV.

The chain uses TRBV7-9 and TRBJ1-2, with 7 bases matching TRBD1. The V and J ends lost 5 bases and 3 bases, in that order; junction bases with no gene match: 3. Germline V gene data show CDR1 as SEHNR and CDR2 as FQNEAQ (reference sequence). The CDR3 has 13 amino acids. CDR3 coding DNA: TGTGCCAGCAGCGTAACAGGGGACTATGGCTACACCTTC. This codes for CASSVTGDYGYTF. Supplemented by reference TRBV7-9 and TRBJ1-2, the full variable domain reads DTGVSQNPRHKITKRGQNVTFRCDPISEHNRLYWYRQTLGQGPEFLTYFQNEAQLEKSRLLSDRFSAERPKGSFSTLEIQRTEQGDSAMYLCASSVTGDYGYTFGSGTRLTVV.